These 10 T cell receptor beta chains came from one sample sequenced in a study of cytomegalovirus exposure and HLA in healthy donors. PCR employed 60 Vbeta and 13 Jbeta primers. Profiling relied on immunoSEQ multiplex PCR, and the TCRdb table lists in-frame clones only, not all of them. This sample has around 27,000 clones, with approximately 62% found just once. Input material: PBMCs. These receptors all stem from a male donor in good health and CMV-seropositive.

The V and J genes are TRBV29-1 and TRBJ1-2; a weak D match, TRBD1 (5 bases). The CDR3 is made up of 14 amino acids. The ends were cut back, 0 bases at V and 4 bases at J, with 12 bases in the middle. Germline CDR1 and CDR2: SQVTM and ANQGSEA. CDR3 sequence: CSVEDGGVPYGYTF. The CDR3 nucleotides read TGCAGCGTTGAAGACGGGGGAGTTCCCTATGGCTACACCTTC.

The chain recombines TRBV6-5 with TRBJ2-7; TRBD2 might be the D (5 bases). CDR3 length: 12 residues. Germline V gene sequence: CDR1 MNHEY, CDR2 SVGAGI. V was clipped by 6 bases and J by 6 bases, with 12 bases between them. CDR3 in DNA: TGTGCCAGCAGCCCAAGAGGGTTCGAGCAGTACTTC. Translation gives CASSPRGFEQYF.

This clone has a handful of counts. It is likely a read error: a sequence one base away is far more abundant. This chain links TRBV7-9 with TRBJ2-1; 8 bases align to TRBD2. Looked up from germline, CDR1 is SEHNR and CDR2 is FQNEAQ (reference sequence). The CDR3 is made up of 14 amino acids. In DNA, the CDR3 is TGTCCCAGCAGCTCCACTAGCGGCTACAATGAGCAGTTCTTC. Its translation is CPSSSTSGYNEQFF.

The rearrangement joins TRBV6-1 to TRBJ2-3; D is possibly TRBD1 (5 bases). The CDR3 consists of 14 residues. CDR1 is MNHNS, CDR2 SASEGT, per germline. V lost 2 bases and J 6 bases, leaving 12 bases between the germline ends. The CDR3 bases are TGTGCCAGCAGTGAACAAGCAGGGTCCGATACGCAGTATTTT. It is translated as CASSEQAGSDTQYF.

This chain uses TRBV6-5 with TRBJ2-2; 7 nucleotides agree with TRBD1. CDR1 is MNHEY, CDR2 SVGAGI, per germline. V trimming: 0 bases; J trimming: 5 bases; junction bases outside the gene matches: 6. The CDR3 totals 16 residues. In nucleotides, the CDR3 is TGTGCCAGCAGTTACTCGACTGCACAGGGGACCGGGGAGCTGTTTTTT. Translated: CASSYSTAQGTGELFF.

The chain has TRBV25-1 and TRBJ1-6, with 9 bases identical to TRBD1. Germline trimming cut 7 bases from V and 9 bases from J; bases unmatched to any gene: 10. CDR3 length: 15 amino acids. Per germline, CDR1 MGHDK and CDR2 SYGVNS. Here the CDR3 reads CASIPAGQGFSPLHF. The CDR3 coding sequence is TGTGCCAGCATCCCGGCGGGACAGGGCTTTTCACCCCTCCACTTT.

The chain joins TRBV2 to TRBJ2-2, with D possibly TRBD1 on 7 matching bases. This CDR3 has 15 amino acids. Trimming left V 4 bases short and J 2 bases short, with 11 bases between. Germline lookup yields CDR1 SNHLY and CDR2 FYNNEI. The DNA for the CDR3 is TGTGCCAGCAGTGGACAGGGACTTAACACCGGGGAGCTGTTTTTT. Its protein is CASSGQGLNTGELFF.

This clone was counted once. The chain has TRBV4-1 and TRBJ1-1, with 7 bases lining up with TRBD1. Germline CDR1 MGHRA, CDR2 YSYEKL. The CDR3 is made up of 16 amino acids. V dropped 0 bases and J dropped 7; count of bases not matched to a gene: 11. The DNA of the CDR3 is TGCGCCAGCAGCCAAGACCCGGACAGGACCTCTTATGAAGCTTTCTTT. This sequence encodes CASSQDPDRTSYEAFF.

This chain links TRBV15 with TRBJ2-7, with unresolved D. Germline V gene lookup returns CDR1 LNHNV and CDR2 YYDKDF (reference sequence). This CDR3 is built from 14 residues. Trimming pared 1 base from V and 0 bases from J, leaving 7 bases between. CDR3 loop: CATSRGGSSYEQYF. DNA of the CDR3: TGTGCCACCAGCAGAGGCGGATCCTCCTACGAGCAGTACTTC.

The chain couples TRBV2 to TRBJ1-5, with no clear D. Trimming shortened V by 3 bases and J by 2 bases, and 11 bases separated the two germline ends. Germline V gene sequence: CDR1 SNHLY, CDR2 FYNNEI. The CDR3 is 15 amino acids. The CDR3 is CASSDEGVRNQPQHF. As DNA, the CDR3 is TGTGCCAGCAGTGATGAGGGAGTACGCAATCAGCCCCAGCATTTT.